The present T cell receptor beta chain was sequenced within a study of T cells of healthy individuals. One entry per CDR3 protein, called by TCRdb with MiXCR from the 5' RACE reads. Of around 98,000 distinct CDR3 sequences in the sample, approximately 18% were seen once. Germline loops: CDR1 LNHDA, CDR2 SQIVND (reference sequence). The CDR3 is 14 residues long. Losses at the gene ends were 3 bases for V and 5 bases for J; bases not matched to a gene: 3. This receptor was obtained from a human donor in good health. The chain combines TRBV19 with TRBJ1-4; 7 bases line up with TRBD1. The CDR3 loop reads CASSMDRLNEKLFF. CDR3 in DNA: TGTGCCAGTAGTATGGACAGGTTAAATGAAAAACTGTTTTTT.